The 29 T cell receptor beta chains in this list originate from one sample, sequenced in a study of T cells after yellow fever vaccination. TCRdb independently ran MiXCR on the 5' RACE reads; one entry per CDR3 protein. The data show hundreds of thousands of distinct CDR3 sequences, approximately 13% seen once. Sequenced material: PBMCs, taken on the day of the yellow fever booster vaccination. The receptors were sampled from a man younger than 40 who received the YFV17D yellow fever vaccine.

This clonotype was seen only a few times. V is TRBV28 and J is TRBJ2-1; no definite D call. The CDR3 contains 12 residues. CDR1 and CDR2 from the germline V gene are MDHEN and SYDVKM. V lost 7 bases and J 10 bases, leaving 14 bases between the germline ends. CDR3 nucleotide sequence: TGTGCCAGCACGTCCGGCCCGGAGGAGCAGTTCTTC. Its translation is CASTSGPEEQFF. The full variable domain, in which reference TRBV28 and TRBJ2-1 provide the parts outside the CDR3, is DVKVTQSSRYLVKRTGEKVFLECVQDMDHENMFWYRQDPGLGLRLIYFSYDVKMKEKGDIPEGYSVSREKKERFSLILESASTNQTSMYLCASTSGPEEQFFGPGTRLTVL.

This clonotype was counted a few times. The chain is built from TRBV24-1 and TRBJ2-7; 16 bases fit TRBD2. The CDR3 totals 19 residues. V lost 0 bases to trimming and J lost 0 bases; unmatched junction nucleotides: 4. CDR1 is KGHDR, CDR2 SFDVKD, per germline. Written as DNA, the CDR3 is TGTGCCACCAGTGATTTGATCGGGACTAGCGGGAGGGCCTCCTACGAGCAGTACTTC. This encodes CATSDLIGTSGRASYEQYF.

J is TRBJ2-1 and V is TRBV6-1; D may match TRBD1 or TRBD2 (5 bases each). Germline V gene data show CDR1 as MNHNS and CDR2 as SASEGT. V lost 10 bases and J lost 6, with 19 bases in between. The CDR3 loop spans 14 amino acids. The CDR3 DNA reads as TGTGCCACCTGGGGGTCCCCCTTAGCCAATGAGCAGTTCTTC. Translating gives CATWGSPLANEQFF.

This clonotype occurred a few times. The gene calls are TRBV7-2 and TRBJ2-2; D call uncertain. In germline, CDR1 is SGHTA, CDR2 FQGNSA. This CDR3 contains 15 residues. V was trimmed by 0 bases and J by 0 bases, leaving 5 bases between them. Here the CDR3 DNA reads TGTGCCAGCAGCTTAGCCAGCTCGAACACCGGGGAGCTGTTTTTT. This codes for CASSLASSNTGELFF.

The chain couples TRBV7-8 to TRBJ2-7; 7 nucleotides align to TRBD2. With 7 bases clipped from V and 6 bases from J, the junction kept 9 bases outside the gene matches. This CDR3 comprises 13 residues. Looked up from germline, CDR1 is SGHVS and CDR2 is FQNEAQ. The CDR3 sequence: CASTLGGYGEQYF. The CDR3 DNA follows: TGTGCCAGCACTCTGGGGGGGTATGGCGAGCAGTACTTC.

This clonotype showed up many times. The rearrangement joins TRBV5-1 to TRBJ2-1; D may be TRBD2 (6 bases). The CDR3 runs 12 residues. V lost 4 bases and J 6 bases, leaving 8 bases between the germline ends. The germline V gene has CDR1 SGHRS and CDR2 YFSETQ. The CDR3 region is CASSRDFNEQFF. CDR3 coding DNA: TGCGCCAGCAGCAGGGACTTCAATGAGCAGTTCTTC.

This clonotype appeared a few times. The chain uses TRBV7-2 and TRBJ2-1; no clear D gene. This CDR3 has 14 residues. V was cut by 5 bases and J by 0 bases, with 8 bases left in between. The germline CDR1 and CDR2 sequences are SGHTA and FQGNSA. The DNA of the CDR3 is TGTGCCAGCAGCCCGAGCCCCTCCTACAATGAGCAGTTCTTC. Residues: CASSPSPSYNEQFF.

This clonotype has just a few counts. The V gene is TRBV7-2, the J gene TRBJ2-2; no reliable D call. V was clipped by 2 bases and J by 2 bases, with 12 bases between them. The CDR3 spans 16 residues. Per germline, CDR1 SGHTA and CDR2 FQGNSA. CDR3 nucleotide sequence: TGTGCCAGCAGCTTAAGCTCGTCAAGCAACACCGGGGAGCTGTTTTTT. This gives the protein CASSLSSSSNTGELFF.

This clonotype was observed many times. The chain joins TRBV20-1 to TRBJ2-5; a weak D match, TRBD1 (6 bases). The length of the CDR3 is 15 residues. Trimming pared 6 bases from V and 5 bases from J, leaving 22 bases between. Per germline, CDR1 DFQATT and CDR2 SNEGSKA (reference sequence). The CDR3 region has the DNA TGCAGTGCGGCACCGGGACATGGAGGATGGGAGACCCAGTACTTC. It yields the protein CSAAPGHGGWETQYF.

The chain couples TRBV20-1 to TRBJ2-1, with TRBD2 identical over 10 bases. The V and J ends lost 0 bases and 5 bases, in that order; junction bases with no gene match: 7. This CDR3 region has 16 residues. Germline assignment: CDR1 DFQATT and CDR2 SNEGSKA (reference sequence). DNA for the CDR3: TGCAGTGCTAGAGATCGACTAGCGGGCATACACAATGAGCAGTTCTTC. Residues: CSARDRLAGIHNEQFF.

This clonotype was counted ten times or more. The CDR3 loop is CSAGGSATNEKLFF. The CDR3 bases are TGCAGCGCCGGTGGCAGCGCAACTAATGAAAAACTGTTTTTT. This chain connects TRBV29-1 to TRBJ1-4; no definite D call. V lost 7 bases and J 0 bases, leaving 12 bases between the germline ends. Germline CDR1 reads SQVTM; CDR2 reads ANQGSEA. CDR3 length: 14 residues.

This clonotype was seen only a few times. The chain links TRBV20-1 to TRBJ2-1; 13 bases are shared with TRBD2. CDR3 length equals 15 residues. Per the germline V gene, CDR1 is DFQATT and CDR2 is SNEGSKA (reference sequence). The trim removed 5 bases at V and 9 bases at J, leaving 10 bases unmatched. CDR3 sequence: CSARLGLAGDVEQFF. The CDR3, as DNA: TGCAGTGCTCGACTCGGACTAGCGGGAGATGTTGAGCAGTTCTTC.

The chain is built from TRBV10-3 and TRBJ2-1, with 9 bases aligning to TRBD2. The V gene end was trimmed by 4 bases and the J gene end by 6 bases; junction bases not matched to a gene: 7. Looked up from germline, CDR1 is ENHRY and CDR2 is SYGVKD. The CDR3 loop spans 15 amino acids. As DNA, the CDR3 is TGTGCCATCAGTGTCGCGGGAGGGTTCGGCAATGAGCAGTTCTTC. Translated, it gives CAISVAGGFGNEQFF.

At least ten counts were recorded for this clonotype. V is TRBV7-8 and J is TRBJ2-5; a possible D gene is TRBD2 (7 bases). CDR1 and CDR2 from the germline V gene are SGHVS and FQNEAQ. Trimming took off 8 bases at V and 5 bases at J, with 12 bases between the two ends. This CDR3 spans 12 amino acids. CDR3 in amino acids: CASGLGGETQYF. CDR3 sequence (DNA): TGTGCCAGCGGACTAGGGGGGGAGACCCAGTACTTC.

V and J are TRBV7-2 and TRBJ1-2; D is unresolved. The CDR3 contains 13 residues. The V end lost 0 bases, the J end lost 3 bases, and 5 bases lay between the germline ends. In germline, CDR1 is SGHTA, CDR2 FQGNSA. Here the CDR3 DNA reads TGTGCCAGCAGCTTAGCCGATTACTATGGCTACACCTTC. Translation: CASSLADYYGYTF.

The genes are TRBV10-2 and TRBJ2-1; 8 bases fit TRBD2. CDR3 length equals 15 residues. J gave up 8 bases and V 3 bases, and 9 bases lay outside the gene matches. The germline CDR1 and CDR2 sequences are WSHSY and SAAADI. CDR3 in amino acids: CASSERSGIYHEQFF. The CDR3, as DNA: TGCGCCAGCAGTGAACGTAGCGGGATATACCATGAGCAGTTCTTC.

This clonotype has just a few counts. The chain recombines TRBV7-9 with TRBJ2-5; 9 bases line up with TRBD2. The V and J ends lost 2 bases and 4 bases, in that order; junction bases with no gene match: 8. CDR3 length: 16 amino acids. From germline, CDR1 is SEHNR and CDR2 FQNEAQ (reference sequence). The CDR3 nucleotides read TGTGCCAGCAGCTTAAGAGCTAGCGGGAACCGAGAGACCCAGTACTTC. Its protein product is CASSLRASGNRETQYF.

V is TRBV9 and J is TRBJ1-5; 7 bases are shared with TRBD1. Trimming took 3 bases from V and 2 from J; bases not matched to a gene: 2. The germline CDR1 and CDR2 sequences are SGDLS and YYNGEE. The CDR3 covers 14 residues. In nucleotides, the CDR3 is TGTGCCAGCAGCGGAGGGACAGGCAATCAGCCCCAGCATTTT. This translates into CASSGGTGNQPQHF.

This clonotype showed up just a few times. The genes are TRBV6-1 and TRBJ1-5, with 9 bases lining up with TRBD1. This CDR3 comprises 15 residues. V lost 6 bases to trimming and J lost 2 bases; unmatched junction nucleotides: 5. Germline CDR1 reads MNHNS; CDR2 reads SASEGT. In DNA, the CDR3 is TGTGCCAGCAGAGACAGGGGGAACGGCAATCAGCCCCAGCATTTT. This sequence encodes CASRDRGNGNQPQHF.

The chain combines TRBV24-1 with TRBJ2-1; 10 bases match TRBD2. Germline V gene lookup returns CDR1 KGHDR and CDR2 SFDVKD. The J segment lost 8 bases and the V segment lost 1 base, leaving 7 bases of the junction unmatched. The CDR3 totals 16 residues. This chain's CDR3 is CATSDFGLAGAHEQFF. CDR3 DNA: TGTGCCACCAGTGATTTTGGTCTAGCGGGAGCCCATGAGCAGTTCTTC.

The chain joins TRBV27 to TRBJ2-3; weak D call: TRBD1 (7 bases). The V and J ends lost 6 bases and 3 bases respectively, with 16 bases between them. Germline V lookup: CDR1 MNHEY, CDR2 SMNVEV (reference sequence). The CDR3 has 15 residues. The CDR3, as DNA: TGTGCCAGCAGCCTCAGGGGGGTGGATACAGATACGCAGTATTTT. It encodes CASSLRGVDTDTQYF.

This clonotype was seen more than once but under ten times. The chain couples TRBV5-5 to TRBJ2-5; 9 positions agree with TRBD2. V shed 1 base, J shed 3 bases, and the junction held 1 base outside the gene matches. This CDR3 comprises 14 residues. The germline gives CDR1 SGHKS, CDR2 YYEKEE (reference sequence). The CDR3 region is CASSLSSGEETQYF. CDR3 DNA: TGTGCCAGCAGCTTGTCTAGCGGGGAAGAGACCCAGTACTTC.

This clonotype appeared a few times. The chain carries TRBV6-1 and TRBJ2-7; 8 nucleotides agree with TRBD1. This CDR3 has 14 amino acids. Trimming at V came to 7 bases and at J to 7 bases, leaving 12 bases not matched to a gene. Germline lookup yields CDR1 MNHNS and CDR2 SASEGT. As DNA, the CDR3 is TGTGCCAGCAAGGGACAGGCCCCCTCGGGGGAGCAGTACTTC. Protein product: CASKGQAPSGEQYF.

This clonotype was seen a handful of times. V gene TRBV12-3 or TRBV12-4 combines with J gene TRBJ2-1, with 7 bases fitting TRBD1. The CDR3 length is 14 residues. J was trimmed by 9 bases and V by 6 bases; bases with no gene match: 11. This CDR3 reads CASRWDSRPGEQFF. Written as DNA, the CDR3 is TGTGCCAGCAGGTGGGACAGCCGACCCGGTGAGCAGTTCTTC.

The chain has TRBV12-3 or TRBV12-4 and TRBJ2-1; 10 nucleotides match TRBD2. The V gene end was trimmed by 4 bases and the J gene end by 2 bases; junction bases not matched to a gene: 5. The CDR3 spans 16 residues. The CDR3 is CASSSSSGRTYNEQFF. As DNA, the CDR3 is TGTGCCAGCAGTTCGAGTAGCGGGAGGACCTACAATGAGCAGTTCTTC.

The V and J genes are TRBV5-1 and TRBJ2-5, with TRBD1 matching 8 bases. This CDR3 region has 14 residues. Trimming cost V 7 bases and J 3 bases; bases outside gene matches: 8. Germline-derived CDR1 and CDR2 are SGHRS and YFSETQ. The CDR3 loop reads CASSDRGGEETQYF. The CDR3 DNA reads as TGCGCCAGCTCCGACAGGGGCGGGGAAGAGACCCAGTACTTC.

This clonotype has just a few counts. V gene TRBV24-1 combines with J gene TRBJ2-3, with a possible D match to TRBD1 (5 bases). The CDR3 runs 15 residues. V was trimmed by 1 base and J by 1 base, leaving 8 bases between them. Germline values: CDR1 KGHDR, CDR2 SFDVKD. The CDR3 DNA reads TGTGCCACCAGTGATTTCGGCAGGGGCACAGATACGCAGTATTTT. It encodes CATSDFGRGTDTQYF.

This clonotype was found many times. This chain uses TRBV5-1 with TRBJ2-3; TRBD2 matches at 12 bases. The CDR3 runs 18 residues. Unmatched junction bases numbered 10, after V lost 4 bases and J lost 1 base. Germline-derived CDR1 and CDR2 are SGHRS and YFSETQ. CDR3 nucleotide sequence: TGCGCCAGCAGCGCCGGACTAGCGGGGATACAGGGCACAGATACGCAGTATTTT. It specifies CASSAGLAGIQGTDTQYF.

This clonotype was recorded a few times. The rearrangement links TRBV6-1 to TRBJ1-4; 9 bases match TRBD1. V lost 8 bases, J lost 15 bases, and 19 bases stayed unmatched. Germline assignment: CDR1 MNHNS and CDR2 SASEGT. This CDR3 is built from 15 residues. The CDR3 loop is CASQLAQGASSRVFF. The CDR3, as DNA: TGTGCCAGCCAGCTAGCACAGGGGGCGAGTAGTCGCGTGTTTTTT.